The clone carrying this T cell receptor (beta chain) was counted ten times or more. Its antigen is currently unknown. Time point specified: newly diagnosed GD, antithyroid drugs for less than 3 months. The TCR library was prepared using RNA isolated from PBMCs. The collection involved drawing around 10 milliliters of peripheral blood into EDTA tubes. The CDR3 has 13 residues. Trimming shortened V by 6 bases and J by 4 bases, and 12 bases separated the two germline ends. Germline CDR1 is PRHDT and CDR2 is FYEKMQ (reference sequence). These data originate in a study of regulatory T cells in long-lasting Graves disease. As for the study in general: Newly diagnosed Graves' patients had taken antithyroid drugs under 3 months. Whole-study results and caveats: Persistent disease showed a preference for TRBV28, TRBJ1-2 and TRBJ2-5.

To make TCR beta libraries, researchers used iRepertoire HTBI primers and Arm-PCR of CDR3 regions. TCRdb re-derived calls from the multiplex PCR reads in MiXCR, one entry per CDR3 protein. The data contain 350,000 to 500,000 distinct CDR3 sequences, about 15% of them singletons. This sample also belongs to another study, concerning T cells in Graves' hyperthyroidism and ophthalmopathy. That paper adds: The HTBI set primed first-round TCR CDR3 RT-PCR.

This sequence was found in a woman in her 30s with Graves disease. The sequencing used peripheral blood mononuclear cells (PBMCs), collected at new diagnosis, from a patient treated with antithyroid drugs. The V and J genes are TRBV13 and TRBJ1-1; D may be TRBD1 (5 bases). This CDR3 reads CASRGGDGTEAFF. The CDR3 nucleotides read TGTGCCAGCAGGGGGGGGGACGGCACTGAAGCTTTCTTT. The whole variable domain, remainder taken from reference TRBV13 and TRBJ1-1, is AAGVIQSPRHLIKEKRETATLKCYPIPRHDTVYWYQQGPGQDPQFLISFYEKMQSDKGSIPDRFSAQQFSDYHSELNMSSLELGDSALYFCASRGGDGTEAFFGQGTRLTVV.